This is a list of T cell receptor beta chains from one sample in a study of blood T cell repertoires in COVID-19. The table came from immunoSEQ multiplex PCR; TCRdb's copy has only in-frame clones and leaves some out. The table lists some 250,000 clones, about 80% of them singletons. The sequencing input was peripheral blood. These receptors all stem from a woman of 80 years or more with acute or convalescent COVID-19. CDR3s include the opening cysteine and the closing phenylalanine or tryptophan. A D gene is named only where the DNA matches it firmly. Clone size is not always given. Where it is, it says once, few, many or a class for expanded clones.

many	NA	TRBJ2-1	TRBV5-1	TGCGCCAGCAGCTTGGAACTTAACAATGAGCAGTTCTTC	CASSLELNNEQFF
NA	TRBD1	TRBJ2-1	TRBV15	TGTGCCACCAGGCGGGACAGGGCGGCCAATGAGCAGTTCTTC	CATRRDRAANEQFF
few	NA	TRBJ2-7	TRBV2	TGTGCCAGCAGGACTGTCTACGAGCAGTACTTC	CASRTVYEQYF
NA	NA	TRBJ2-5	TRBV20-1	TGCAGTGCTAGTAGTTCCGGGGAGACCCAGTACTTC	CSASSSGETQYF
NA	NA	TRBJ2-5	TRBV29-1	TGCAGCGTTGCCCCGGAGGGAGAGACCCAGTACTTC	CSVAPEGETQYF
NA	TRBD2	TRBJ2-3	TRBV2	TGTGCCAGCCGATTAGCGGGGGGCCGCACAGATACGCAGTATTTT	CASRLAGGRTDTQYF
NA	NA	TRBJ1-2	TRBV6-6	TGTGCCAGCAGTTTGGCCCGAGGGGAGGGCTATGGCTACACCTTC	CASSLARGEGYGYTF
NA	TRBD1	TRBJ1-5	TRBV5-8	TGTGCCAGCAGCCCTGGGACAGTTAGCAATCAGCCCCAGCATTTT	CASSPGTVSNQPQHF
few	TRBD1	TRBJ2-7	TRBV5-1	TGCGCCAGCAGCTCCGCCGGGACAGGTCAGGATGGAGGAAACTTC	CASSSAGTGQDGGNF
few	TRBD2	TRBJ2-1	TRBV5-1	TGCGCCAGCAGCTTGGACGTAGGGGGACTAGCGGGTTTAAGCTCCTACAATGAGCAGTTCTTC	CASSLDVGGLAGLSSYNEQFF
NA	TRBD1	TRBJ1-4	TRBV27	TGTGCCAGCAGTAGGACAGGGGCGTTAGAAAAACTGTTTTTT	CASSRTGALEKLFF
NA	NA	TRBJ2-2	TRBV2	TGTGCCAGCAGCCCCAGGGTTTTACACGGGGAGCTGTTTTTT	CASSPRVLHGELFF
NA	TRBD1	TRBJ1-2	TRBV7-9	TGTGCCAGCAGCCGTGACAGGGTCGGGGGCTACACCTTC	CASSRDRVGGYTF
many	NA	TRBJ2-1	TRBV5-8	TGTGCCAGCAGCTTGGCCTGGGGCGACTCGGCGGGGTACAATGAGCAGTTCTTC	CASSLAWGDSAGYNEQFF
NA	TRBD2	TRBJ2-5	TRBV5-1	TGCGCCAGCAGCCCCGGGAGGGCCGGGGAGACCCAGTACTTC	CASSPGRAGETQYF
NA	NA	TRBJ1-5	TRBV6-5	TGTGCCAGCAGTTACAGGGGCGGTCAGCCCCAGCATTTT	CASSYRGGQPQHF
NA	NA	TRBJ1-5	TRBV2	TGTGCCAGCAGTGAAGCTTTCAGGGGCAATCAGCCCCAGCATTTT	CASSEAFRGNQPQHF
NA	NA	TRBJ1-2	TRBV7-3	TGTGCCAACCCGGGTGGAGATGGCTATGGCTACACCTTC	CANPGGDGYGYTF
NA	TRBD2	TRBJ2-2	TRBV6-1	TGTGCCAGCAGTGGACCTAGCGGGGGGGCCCCCGGGGAGCTGTTTTTT	CASSGPSGGAPGELFF
NA	TRBD1	TRBJ1-2	TRBV5-4	TGTGCCAGCAGCCCTGGACAGGGGGCCGCTGGCTACACCTTC	CASSPGQGAAGYTF
few	NA	TRBJ2-3	TRBV7-9	TGTGCCAGCAGCTTTAGGAGGTCGGGGGAGGATACGCAGTATTTT	CASSFRRSGEDTQYF
NA	TRBD1	TRBJ2-1	TRBV10-3	TGTGCCATCAGTAAAACCCGGGACAGGGACAATGAGCAGTTCTTC	CAISKTRDRDNEQFF
NA	NA	TRBJ1-5	TRBV18	TGTGCCAGCTCACCACGACGACAGCGAAATCAGCCCCAGCATTTT	CASSPRRQRNQPQHF
NA	TRBD1	TRBJ1-5	TRBV10-3	TGTGCCATCAGTGAATTATTGGTGGGACAGGGGGCCCAGTCCCAGCATTTT	CAISELLVGQGAQSQHF
NA	NA	TRBJ1-5	TRBV29-1	TGCAGCGTTGCGCGGGCCCCCAATCAGCCCCAGCATTTT	CSVARAPNQPQHF
NA	NA	TRBJ1-2	TRBV2	TGTGCCAGCAGTGTACTGGGGGCCTACGGCTACACCTTC	CASSVLGAYGYTF
NA	TRBD2	TRBJ2-7	TRBV5-1	TGCGCCAGCAGCTTTGGCGGGACTACTGGCGTCGACGAGCAGTACTTC	CASSFGGTTGVDEQYF
NA	TRBD2	TRBJ2-1	TRBV6-5	TGTGCCAGCAAACCGGGACTAGGGTTTGATGAGCAGTTCTTC	CASKPGLGFDEQFF
once	NA	TRBJ1-2	TRBV5-6	TGTGCCAGCAGCTTGGGCCGGTACTATGGCTACACCTTC	CASSLGRYYGYTF